The present T cell receptor (beta chain) was sequenced within a study of blood T cell repertoires in COVID-19. Looking at the study overall: The United States, Italy and Spain supplied acute and convalescent COVID-19 samples.

This CDR3 contains 14 residues. CDR1 SGDLS and CDR2 YYNGEE come from the germline V gene. J was trimmed by 7 bases and V by 5 bases; bases with no gene match: 9. Study processing details: By means of reference gene primer amplification, nucleated cell counts were estimated. Sequenced by immunoSEQ multiplex PCR; TCRdb stores in-frame clones only, minus some. V and J calls plus clone size are reproduced from that table; the DNA served to infer D and trimming. The table records some 67,000 clones, around 87% of them present only once. The material sequenced was peripheral blood. This sequence originates from a man aged 50 to 59 with active COVID-19. The chain is built from TRBV9 and TRBJ2-1; the match to TRBD1 covers 7 bases. DNA for the CDR3: TGTGCCAGCAGTGGGGACAGAGGGCGGAATGAGCAGTTCTTC. It translates to CASSGDRGRNEQFF.